This T cell receptor beta chain came from a study of blood T cells in healthy people across ages. The overall study: There was about one barcoded beta molecule captured by template switching per two T cells. Whole-study findings and limits: Diversity estimates from one million T cells were considered underestimates.

Primers used in a second PCR of about 7 to 12 cycles were a sample-barcoded 5' primer and a J-beta primer mix. Each sample yielded at least 3 million CDR3-containing paired-end reads. TCRdb redid the calling of the 5' RACE reads with MiXCR, one entry per CDR3 protein. The sample has 1.5 million to 2 million distinct CDR3 sequences; roughly 30% are singletons. V lost 3 bases, J lost 4 bases, and 10 bases stayed unmatched. Looked up from germline, CDR1 is SGHTA and CDR2 is FQGNSA. The CDR3 is made up of 17 amino acids. A few counts support this clonotype. The antigen is undetermined. The chain couples TRBV7-2 to TRBJ2-3; TRBD2 matches at 10 bases. This TCR was sampled from a woman in her thirties in good health. Material for sequencing was blood. This CDR3 is CASSLVALAGSADTQYF. In nucleotides, the CDR3 is TGTGCCAGCAGCTTGGTGGCACTAGCGGGATCCGCAGATACGCAGTATTTT.